This T cell receptor beta chain was recorded in a study of blood T cell repertoires in COVID-19. Turning to the study itself: Sample material is recorded as cDNA or gDNA derived from T cells, B-cell-depleted T cells, or PBMCs.

TCRdb's table, derived via immunoSEQ multiplex PCR, lists solely in-frame clones and lacks some. The sample records over 120,000 clones, about nine tenths being singletons. CDR3 length: 13 residues. V was clipped by 6 bases and J by 6 bases; unmatched bases: 3. This clone was detected only a few times. V and J are TRBV12-3 or TRBV12-4 and TRBJ2-3; TRBD2 aligns across 10 bases. The TCR was taken from a man between 45 and 60 years old who had recovered from COVID-19. The sample was peripheral blood. The CDR3 DNA reads as TGTGCCAGCAGCCCACTAGCGGGGGATACGCAGTATTTT. It encodes CASSPLAGDTQYF.